These 15 T cell receptor beta chains share one sample of origin, sequenced in a study of OX40 agonist ivuxolimab in advanced cancers. Method: immunoSEQ multiplex PCR; TCRdb's copy keeps in-frame clones and lacks some. The sample records 75,000 to 100,000 clones, roughly 90% being singletons. Source: CD4+ or CD8+ T cells sorted from blood, taken in a trial of the OX40 agonist ivuxolimab. These receptors were collected from an adult with an advanced solid tumor such as melanoma, head and neck, liver or kidney cancer.

The J gene is TRBJ2-5, the V gene TRBV27; tentative D call: TRBD1 (5 bases). CDR1 is MNHEY, CDR2 SMNVEV, per germline (reference sequence). The CDR3 loop spans 12 amino acids. V lost 3 bases, J lost 5 bases, and 7 bases lay in between. The CDR3 nucleotides read TGTGCCAGCAGTTTTGCAGGGGAGACCCAGTACTTC. Residues: CASSFAGETQYF.

The chain employs TRBV29-1 and TRBJ1-1; tentative D call: TRBD1 (5 bases). This CDR3 has 11 amino acids. Germline CDR1 and CDR2: SQVTM and ANQGSEA. Trimming shortened V by 4 bases and J by 5 bases, and 8 bases separated the two germline ends. The CDR3 reads CSVADITEAFF. Written as DNA, the CDR3 is TGCAGCGTTGCGGACATAACTGAAGCTTTCTTT.

This clone turned up a few times. The chain joins TRBV27 to TRBJ2-1; either TRBD1 or TRBD2 may supply D (5 bases each). V lost 3 bases to trimming and J lost 10 bases, with 22 bases between them. This CDR3 spans 16 amino acids. CDR1 and CDR2 (germline): MNHEY, SMNVEV (reference sequence). CDR3: CASSFRRALGDGEQFF. CDR3 bases: TGTGCCAGCAGTTTCCGGCGGGCCTTAGGGGATGGGGAGCAGTTCTTC.

The chain links TRBV5-6 to TRBJ2-3; TRBD2 matches 7 bases. Germline CDR1 is SGHDT and CDR2 is YYEEEE. The CDR3 spans 16 residues. V lost 4 bases to trimming and J lost 2 bases; unmatched junction nucleotides: 10. The CDR3 nucleotides are TGTGCCAGCAGCCGAGGCTCCCTAGCGGCCACAGATACGCAGTATTTT. This sequence encodes CASSRGSLAATDTQYF. Supplemented by reference TRBV5-6 and TRBJ2-3, the full variable domain reads DAGVTQSPTHLIKTRGQQVTLRCSPKSGHDTVSWYQQALGQGPQFIFQYYEEEERQRGNFPDRFSGHQFPNYSSELNVNALLLGDSALYLCASSRGSLAATDTQYFGPGTRLTVL.

This CDR3 is CASTLGRLEEQFF. CDR3 nucleotides: TGTGCCAGTACTCTCGGGAGGCTCGAAGAGCAGTTCTTC. V gene TRBV19 combines with J gene TRBJ2-1, with TRBD2 matching 7 bases. This CDR3 comprises 13 residues. The germline CDR1 and CDR2 sequences are LNHDA and SQIVND (reference sequence). The V segment lost 7 bases and the J segment 10 bases; nucleotides outside the gene matches: 10. Supplemented by reference TRBV19 and TRBJ2-1, the full variable domain reads DGGITQSPKYLFRKEGQNVTLSCEQNLNHDAMYWYRQDPGQGLRLIYYSQIVNDFQKGDIAEGYSVSREKKESFPLTVTSAQKNPTAFYLCASTLGRLEEQFFGPGTRLTVL.

V gene TRBV7-9 combines with J gene TRBJ2-7; 7 positions match TRBD2. J was trimmed by 6 bases and V by 7 bases; bases with no gene match: 12. This CDR3 has 14 residues. Germline V gene lookup returns CDR1 SEHNR and CDR2 FQNEAQ (reference sequence). The CDR3 region has the DNA TGTGCCAGCACCCCAAGCGGGACTGATCGCGAGCAGTACTTC. Translation: CASTPSGTDREQYF. Using reference TRBV7-9 and TRBJ2-7 for the parts outside the CDR3, the full variable domain is DTGVSQNPRHKITKRGQNVTFRCDPISEHNRLYWYRQTLGQGPEFLTYFQNEAQLEKSRLLSDRFSAERPKGSFSTLEIQRTEQGDSAMYLCASTPSGTDREQYFGPGTRLTVT.

This clone appeared once. This rearrangement joins TRBV28 to TRBJ1-4, with D maybe TRBD1 (5 bases). Trimming removed 3 bases at V and 1 base at J, with 9 bases between. The CDR3 runs 15 residues. Germline V CDR1 and CDR2: MDHEN, SYDVKM. CDR3 bases: TGTGCCAGCAGTTTGGGGGTACTAACTAATGAAAAACTGTTTTTT. As protein: CASSLGVLTNEKLFF.

The chain recombines TRBV2 with TRBJ1-5; 9 bases are shared with TRBD1. Germline CDR1 is SNHLY and CDR2 is FYNNEI. The CDR3 covers 16 residues. The junction had 7 bases not matched to a gene; V was cut back by 4 bases and J by 3 bases. The CDR3 DNA is TGTGCCAGCAGTGGGGGGACAGGGATTATCAATCAGCCCCAGCATTTT. Amino acids: CASSGGTGIINQPQHF.

The rearrangement links TRBV18 to TRBJ2-6; D gene unclear. The CDR3 has 15 amino acids. V was clipped by 4 bases and J by 0 bases, with 7 bases between them. Germline CDR1 reads KGHSH; CDR2 reads LQKENI. CDR3 bases: TGTGCCAGCTCACTCTTAGACTCTGGGGCCAACGTCCTGACTTTC. Translation: CASSLLDSGANVLTF.

The V and J genes are TRBV6-6 and TRBJ2-7; D gene uncertain. Trimming stripped 2 bases from V and 5 bases from J, with 10 bases between. CDR1 is MNHNY, CDR2 SVGAGI, per germline (reference sequence). The CDR3 consists of 13 residues. The CDR3: CASSYPGLNEQYF. The CDR3 DNA follows: TGTGCCAGCAGTTACCCTGGTCTAAACGAGCAGTACTTC.

The chain has TRBV7-9 and TRBJ2-5; TRBD1 matches at 10 bases. This CDR3 comprises 16 residues. The V gene end was trimmed by 1 base and the J gene end by 5 bases; junction bases not matched to a gene: 7. Per germline, CDR1 SEHNR and CDR2 FQNEAQ (reference sequence). The CDR3 loop is CASSLGVGTGEETQYF. In DNA form, the CDR3 reads TGTGCCAGCAGCTTAGGCGTAGGGACAGGGGAGGAGACCCAGTACTTC.

The J gene is TRBJ2-3, the V gene TRBV11-3; weak D call: TRBD2 (7 bases). The CDR3 runs to 15 residues. Trimming removed 5 bases from V and 4 bases from J, with 16 bases in between. The germline V gene encodes CDR1 SGHNT and CDR2 YENEEA. The CDR3 sequence is CASSLRGGESDTQYF. The CDR3 coding sequence is TGTGCCAGCAGCCTCCGAGGGGGGGAGTCAGATACGCAGTATTTT. The complete variable domain, with remaining parts taken from reference TRBV11-3 and TRBJ2-3, reads EAGVVQSPRYKIIEKKQPVAFWCNPISGHNTLYWYLQNLGQGPELLIRYENEEAVDDSQLPKDRFSAERLKGVDSTLKIQPAELGDSAVYLCASSLRGGESDTQYFGPGTRLTVL.

This clone has only one observation. The rearrangement uses TRBV5-4 and TRBJ2-7, with 8 bases fitting TRBD2. V shed 0 bases, J shed 5 bases, and the junction held 7 bases outside the gene matches. This CDR3 comprises 15 residues. CDR1 SGHNT and CDR2 YYREEE come from the germline V gene (reference sequence). CDR3 DNA: TGTGCCAGCAGCTTGGACGGGAGGGCCTCTCACGAGCAGTACTTC. It is translated as CASSLDGRASHEQYF.

The rearrangement uses TRBV6-1 and TRBJ2-7; 7 bases fit TRBD2. The trim removed 4 bases at V and 3 bases at J, leaving 9 bases unmatched. The germline CDR1 and CDR2 sequences are MNHNS and SASEGT. The CDR3 extends over 15 amino acids. The CDR3 spells CASSVSGLNNYEQYF. CDR3 sequence (DNA): TGTGCCAGCAGTGTTAGCGGGTTAAATAACTACGAGCAGTACTTC.

The chain employs TRBV4-1 and TRBJ2-3, with TRBD1 matching over 10 bases. The CDR3 runs to 17 residues. J gave up 4 bases and V 0 bases, and 7 bases lay outside the gene matches. CDR1 is MGHRA, CDR2 YSYEKL, per germline. This CDR3 is CASSQDRGQGVADTQYF. DNA for the CDR3: TGCGCCAGCAGCCAAGATCGCGGACAGGGGGTCGCAGATACGCAGTATTTT.